This T cell receptor beta chain stems from a study of human T cells and chemical hapten exposure. Background on the study: Mostly female, the patients presented with alopecia areata, totalis or universalis.

This clonotype has a handful of counts. Trimming took 0 bases from V and 5 from J; bases not matched to a gene: 4. This CDR3 has 14 amino acids. Looked up from germline, CDR1 is DFQATT and CDR2 is SNEGSKA (reference sequence). As to time point: pre-sensitization, week 0. Documented treatment: therapeutic diphenylcyclopropenone sensitization with weekly scalp DPC. TCRdb recomputed calls from the RACE reads with MiXCR, one row per CDR3 protein. The sample comprises 300,000 to 400,000 distinct CDR3 sequences, roughly 5% of which are singletons, and 2.5% to 3% rests with the top ten. V and J are TRBV20-1 and TRBJ2-7, with 10 bases matching TRBD2. Sequencing used whole blood, obtained in connection with sensitization to the hapten diphenylcyclopropenone (DPC). The clonotype originates from a woman between 45 and 65 years old with alopecia areata. Some clones in this sample may be carry-over from other donors' samples. The CDR3 nucleotides read TGCAGTGCTAGAGATCTTAGCGGGAGGAACGAGCAGTACTTC. Encoded protein: CSARDLSGRNEQYF.